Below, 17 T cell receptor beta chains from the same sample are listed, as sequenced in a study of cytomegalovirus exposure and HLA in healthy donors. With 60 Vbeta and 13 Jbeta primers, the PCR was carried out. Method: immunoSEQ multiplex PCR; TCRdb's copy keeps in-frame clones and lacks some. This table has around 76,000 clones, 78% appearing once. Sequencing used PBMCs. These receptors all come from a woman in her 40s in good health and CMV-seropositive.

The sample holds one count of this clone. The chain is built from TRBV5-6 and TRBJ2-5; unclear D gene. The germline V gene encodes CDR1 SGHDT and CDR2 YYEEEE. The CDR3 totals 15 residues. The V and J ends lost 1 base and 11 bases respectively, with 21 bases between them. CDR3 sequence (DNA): TGTGCCAGCAGCTTGTTTGTCGAGGCCCTCCCCCAGCAGTACTTC. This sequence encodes CASSLFVEALPQQYF.

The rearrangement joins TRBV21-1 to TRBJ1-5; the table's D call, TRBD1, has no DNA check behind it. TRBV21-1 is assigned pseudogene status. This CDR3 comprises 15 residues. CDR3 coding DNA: TGTGCCAGCAGCAAAGTTTCAGGGGGCATTCAGCCCCAGCATTTT. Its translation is CASSKVSGGIQPQHF.

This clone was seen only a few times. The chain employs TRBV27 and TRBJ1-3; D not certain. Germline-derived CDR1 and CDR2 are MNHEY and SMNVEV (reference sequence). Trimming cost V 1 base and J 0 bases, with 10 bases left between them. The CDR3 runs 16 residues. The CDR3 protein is CASSLWGGASGNTIYF. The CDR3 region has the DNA TGTGCCAGCAGTTTATGGGGAGGTGCCTCTGGAAACACCATATATTTT.

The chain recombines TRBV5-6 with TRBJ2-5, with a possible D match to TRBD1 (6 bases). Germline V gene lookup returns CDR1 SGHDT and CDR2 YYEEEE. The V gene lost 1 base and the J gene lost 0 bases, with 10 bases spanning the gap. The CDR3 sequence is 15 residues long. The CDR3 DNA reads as TGTGCCAGCAGCTTGTTGTCAGGGGACCAAGAGACCCAGTACTTC. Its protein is CASSLLSGDQETQYF.

The CDR3 region is CASSLALRTQYF. The CDR3 DNA reads as TGTGCCAGCAGCTTAGCGCTAAGGACCCAGTACTTC. The chain has TRBV7-2 and TRBJ2-5; the D is unclear. The CDR3 loop spans 12 amino acids. V was clipped by 0 bases and J by 7 bases, with 6 bases between them. Looked up from germline, CDR1 is SGHTA and CDR2 is FQGNSA.

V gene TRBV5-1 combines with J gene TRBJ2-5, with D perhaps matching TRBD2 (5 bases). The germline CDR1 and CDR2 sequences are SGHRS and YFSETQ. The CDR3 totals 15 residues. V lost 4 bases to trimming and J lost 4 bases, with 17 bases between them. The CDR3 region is CASSELSPEGETQYF. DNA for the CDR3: TGCGCCAGCAGCGAGTTAAGTCCTGAGGGAGAGACCCAGTACTTC.

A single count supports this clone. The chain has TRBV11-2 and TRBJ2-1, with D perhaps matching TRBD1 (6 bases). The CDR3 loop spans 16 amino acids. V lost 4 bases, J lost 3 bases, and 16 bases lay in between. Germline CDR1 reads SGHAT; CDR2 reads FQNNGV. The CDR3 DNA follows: TGTGCCAGCAGCTCCCGATTAGGGGGTATCTACAATGAGCAGTTCTTC. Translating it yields CASSSRLGGIYNEQFF. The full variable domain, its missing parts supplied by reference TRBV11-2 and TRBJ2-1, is EAGVAQSPRYKIIEKRQSVAFWCNPISGHATLYWYQQILGQGPKLLIQFQNNGVVDDSQLPKDRFSAERLKGVDSTLKIQPAKLEDSAVYLCASSSRLGGIYNEQFFGPGTRLTVL.

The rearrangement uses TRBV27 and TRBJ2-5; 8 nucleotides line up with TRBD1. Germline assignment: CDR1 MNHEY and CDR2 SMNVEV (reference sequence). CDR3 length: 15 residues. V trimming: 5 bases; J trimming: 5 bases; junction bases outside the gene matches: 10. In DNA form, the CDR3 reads TGTGCCAGCAGTCCCCGACAGGGGAGGAGGGAGACCCAGTACTTC. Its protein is CASSPRQGRRETQYF.

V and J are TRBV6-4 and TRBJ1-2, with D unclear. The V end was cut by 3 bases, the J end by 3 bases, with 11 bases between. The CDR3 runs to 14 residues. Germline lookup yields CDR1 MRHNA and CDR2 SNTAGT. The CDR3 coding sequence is TGTGCCAGCAGTGAGTTGTACGGGGACTATGGCTACACCTTC. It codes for CASSELYGDYGYTF.

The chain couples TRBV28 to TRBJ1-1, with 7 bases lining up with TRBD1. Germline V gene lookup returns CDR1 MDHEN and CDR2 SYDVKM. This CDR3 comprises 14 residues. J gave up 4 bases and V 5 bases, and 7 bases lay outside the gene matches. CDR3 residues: CASSTHRGSTEAFF. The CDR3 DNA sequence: TGTGCCAGCAGTACACACAGGGGTAGCACTGAAGCTTTCTTT.

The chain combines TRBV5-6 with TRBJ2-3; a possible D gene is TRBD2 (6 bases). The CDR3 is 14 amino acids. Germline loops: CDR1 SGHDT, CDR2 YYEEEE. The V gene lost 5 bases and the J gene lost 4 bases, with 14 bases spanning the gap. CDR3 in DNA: TGTGCCAGCAGGCCTAGCTGGGGGGCAGATACGCAGTATTTT. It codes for CASRPSWGADTQYF.

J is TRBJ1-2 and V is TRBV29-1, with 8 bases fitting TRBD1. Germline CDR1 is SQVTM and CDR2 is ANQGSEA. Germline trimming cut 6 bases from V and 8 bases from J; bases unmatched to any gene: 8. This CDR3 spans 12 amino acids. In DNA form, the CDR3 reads TGCAGCGTCCGACGACAGGGGCGAGGCTACACCTTC. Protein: CSVRRQGRGYTF.

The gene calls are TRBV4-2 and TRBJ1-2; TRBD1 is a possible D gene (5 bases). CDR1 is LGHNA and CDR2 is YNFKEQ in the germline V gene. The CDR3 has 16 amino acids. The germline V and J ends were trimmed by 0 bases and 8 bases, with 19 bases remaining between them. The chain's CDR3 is CASSQDPGTEGIGYTF. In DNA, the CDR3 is TGTGCCAGCAGCCAAGACCCCGGGACGGAGGGAATCGGCTACACCTTC.

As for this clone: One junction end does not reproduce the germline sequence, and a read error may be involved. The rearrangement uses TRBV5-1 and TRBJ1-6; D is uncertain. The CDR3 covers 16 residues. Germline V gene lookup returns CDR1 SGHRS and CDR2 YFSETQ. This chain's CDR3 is CASSLAAPTRDSPPHF. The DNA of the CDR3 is TGCGCCAGCAGCTTGGCCGCGCCAACTAGGGATTCACCCCCCCACTTT.

CDR3: CASSYSAGRMEKLFF. The CDR3, as DNA: TGTGCCAGCAGTTACTCGGCAGGTAGAATGGAAAAACTGTTTTTT. This rearrangement joins TRBV6-5 to TRBJ1-4, with no clear D. Trimming stripped 0 bases from V and 8 bases from J, with 13 bases between. CDR1 and CDR2 from the germline V gene are MNHEY and SVGAGI. The CDR3 spans 15 residues.

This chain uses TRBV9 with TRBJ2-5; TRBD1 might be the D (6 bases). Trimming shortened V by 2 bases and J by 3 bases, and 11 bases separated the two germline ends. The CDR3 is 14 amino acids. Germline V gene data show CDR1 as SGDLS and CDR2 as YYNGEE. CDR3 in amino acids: CASSVHQGKETQYF. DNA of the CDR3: TGTGCCAGCAGCGTCCATCAGGGGAAAGAGACCCAGTACTTC.

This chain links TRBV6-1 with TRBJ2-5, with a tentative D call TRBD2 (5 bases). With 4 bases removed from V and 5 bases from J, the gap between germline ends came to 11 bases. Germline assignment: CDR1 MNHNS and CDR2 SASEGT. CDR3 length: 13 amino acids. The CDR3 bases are TGTGCCAGCAGTGCGGTGCGCGGGGAGACCCAGTACTTC. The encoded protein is CASSAVRGETQYF.